Listed here is a single T cell receptor beta chain. Its cognate antigen is unknown. The data stem from a study of Ad26.COV2.S vaccination and SARS-CoV-2 variants. The overall study: Ad26.COV2.S was injected intramuscularly once or twice, 56 days apart.

General study findings and limits: For non-spike TCRs, breadth in vaccine recipients resembled that in placebo recipients.

The treatment was: around 19 received Ad26.COV2.S at low or high dose, single or two shots; 5 received placebo; per-sample allocation not given. Following the first vaccine or placebo injection, samples were taken on day 63. Its platform was an Ad26 vector, and its expressed antigen was Wuhan-strain SARS-CoV-2 spike. Assay used: immunoSEQ multiplex PCR; TCRdb lists only in-frame clones, some missing. The sample comprises 200,000 to 300,000 clones, around 90% of which are singletons, and nearly 3% rests with the top ten. Sequencing was performed on peripheral blood, taken in a trial of Ad26.COV2.S vaccine versus placebo. The sequence came from a person aged 18-65 years who received the Ad26.COV2.S COVID-19 vaccine or a placebo.

The CDR3 nucleotides are TGTGCCAGTAGTCTTGACAGGGTTTCTCAGCCCCAGCATTTT. Translation: CASSLDRVSQPQHF. The V and J genes are TRBV19 and TRBJ1-5, with TRBD1 matching over 7 bases. Germline V gene sequence: CDR1 LNHDA, CDR2 SQIVND (reference sequence). The CDR3 loop spans 14 amino acids. Trimming cost V 5 bases and J 6 bases; bases outside gene matches: 7.